Listed below are T cell receptor beta chains from one sample, sequenced in a study of CD4 T cells in relation to SARS-CoV-2 and coronaviruses. TCRdb keeps only in-frame clones here, not all; method: immunoSEQ multiplex PCR. Altogether tens of thousands of clones are present, 92% being singletons, with the ten largest covering around 0.4%. The sequenced sample was naive CD4+ T cells from PBMCs. Source of these receptors: an adult with COVID-19. Each CDR3 is given with its conserved first and last residue. D genes are given only for firm matches. Clone size, where shown, is once, few, many, or a class for clones that have expanded.

V gene	D gene	clone size	J gene	CDR3 protein	CDR3 DNA
TRBV18	TRBD1	.	TRBJ1-4	CASSPLGYGTGNEKLFF	TGTGCCAGCTCACCACTCGGATATGGGACAGGGAATGAAAAACTGTTTTTT
TRBV30	.	.	TRBJ2-2	CAWNGLVAGELFF	TGTGCCTGGAACGGATTAGTCGCCGGGGAGCTGTTTTTT
TRBV18	.	.	TRBJ1-5	CASSVKGVQPQHF	TGTGCCAGCTCAGTCAAGGGGGTGCAGCCCCAGCATTTT
TRBV6-5	TRBD2	.	TRBJ2-1	CASSYSGGRGYNEQFF	TGTGCCAGCAGTTACTCAGGCGGGAGAGGGTACAATGAGCAGTTCTTC
TRBV7-3	TRBD1	.	TRBJ1-2	CASSPRRGHDGYTF	TGTGCCAGCAGCCCCCGCAGGGGGCATGATGGCTACACCTTC
TRBV3-1/TRBV3-2	.	.	TRBJ2-3	CASSEYTDTQYF	TGTGCCAGCAGCGAATACACAGATACGCAGTATTTT
TRBV3-1/TRBV3-2	.	.	TRBJ2-2	CASSQAWVKGELFF	TGTGCCAGCAGCCAAGCTTGGGTTAAAGGGGAGCTGTTTTTT
TRBV10-3	.	.	TRBJ2-3	CAIKDSADTQYF	TGTGCCATCAAGGATAGTGCAGATACGCAGTATTTT
TRBV4-3	.	once	TRBJ2-7	CASSQDAGSEQYF	TGCGCCAGCAGCCAAGACGCAGGGTCCGAGCAGTACTTC
TRBV5-6	TRBD1	.	TRBJ2-2	CASSPQHGTGRTGELFF	TGTGCCAGCAGCCCCCAGCACGGGACAGGGAGGACCGGGGAGCTGTTTTTT
TRBV7-3	.	.	TRBJ2-1	CASSLTGGAHRSSYNEQFF	TGTGCCAGCAGCTTAACTGGAGGGGCGCATCGTTCGTCCTACAATGAGCAGTTCTTC
TRBV9	TRBD2	.	TRBJ2-7	CASSVDGLARSYEQYF	TGTGCCAGCAGCGTGGATGGACTAGCGAGATCCTACGAGCAGTACTTC
TRBV18	.	.	TRBJ1-5	CASSPVPNQPQHF	TGTGCCAGCTCCCCGGTCCCTAATCAGCCCCAGCATTTT
TRBV2	TRBD2	.	TRBJ2-7	CASSSGTGGYEQYF	TGTGCCAGCAGTTCCGGGACGGGGGGCTACGAGCAGTACTTC
TRBV5-5	.	.	TRBJ1-2	CASSSKPPSGGYTF	TGTGCCAGCAGCTCTAAACCTCCCTCCGGTGGCTACACCTTC
TRBV5-4	TRBD1	.	TRBJ2-5	CASSSGTGGSKTQYF	TGTGCCAGCAGCTCCGGGACAGGGGGCTCGAAGACCCAGTACTTC
TRBV19	.	.	TRBJ1-5	CASTFSDRTRQPQHF	TGTGCCAGTACATTTTCCGACAGGACAAGGCAGCCCCAGCATTTT
TRBV6-5	TRBD2	.	TRBJ2-1	CASSYSSPAGGGEQFF	TGTGCCAGCAGTTACTCGAGTCCAGCCGGGGGGGGTGAGCAGTTCTTC
TRBV6-6	.	.	TRBJ2-3	CASSYSPRSSTDTQYF	TGTGCCAGCAGTTACTCTCCTCGATCTAGCACAGATACGCAGTATTTT
TRBV6-1	TRBD2	.	TRBJ2-1	CASSGSLRTSGSYNEQFF	TGTGCCAGCAGTGGCAGTCTCCGGACTAGCGGGAGCTACAATGAGCAGTTCTTC
TRBV3-1/TRBV3-2	.	.	TRBJ2-4	CASSPQGHLAKNIQYF	TGTGCCAGCAGCCCCCAGGGGCATTTAGCCAAAAACATTCAGTACTTC
TRBV7-2	TRBD1	.	TRBJ2-5	CASSLARGPQETQYF	TGTGCCAGCAGCTTAGCCAGGGGGCCACAAGAGACCCAGTACTTC
TRBV28	TRBD2	.	TRBJ2-7	CASSPGLANSYEQYF	TGTGCCAGCAGCCCTGGACTAGCCAACTCCTACGAGCAGTACTTC
TRBV19	.	.	TRBJ1-1	CASRMQQLNTEAFF	TGTGCCAGTAGAATGCAACAGTTGAACACTGAAGCTTTCTTT
TRBV7-8	TRBD1	.	TRBJ2-1	CASSLAFRGLRAGTYNEQFF	TGTGCCAGCAGCTTAGCGTTCAGGGGGCTACGAGCGGGCACCTACAATGAGCAGTTCTTC
TRBV5-4	TRBD1	once	TRBJ2-1	CASSSVTGGRNEQFF	TGTGCCAGCAGCTCCGTGACAGGGGGCAGGAATGAGCAGTTCTTC
TRBV2	.	.	TRBJ1-2	CASSGGGRPLGYTF	TGTGCCAGCAGTGGTGGGGGCAGGCCCCTTGGCTACACCTTC
TRBV4-1	.	.	TRBJ2-7	CASSRSMGLFVGDRYEQYF	TGCGCCAGCAGCCGCTCAATGGGACTTTTCGTGGGAGATCGTTACGAGCAGTACTTC
TRBV7-7	.	.	TRBJ2-5	CASSTSGLQETQYF	TGTGCTAGCAGCACGAGCGGACTCCAAGAGACCCAGTACTTC
TRBV6-4	.	.	TRBJ1-5	CASNCSNQPQHF	TGTGCCAGCAATTGCTCGAATCAGCCCCAGCATTTT
TRBV6-5	TRBD2	.	TRBJ2-7	CASTGLAGAYEQYF	TGTGCCAGTACGGGACTAGCGGGAGCCTACGAGCAGTACTTC
TRBV10-3	.	once	TRBJ1-1	CAISPWAANTEAFF	TGTGCCATCAGCCCCTGGGCAGCGAACACTGAAGCTTTCTTT
TRBV14	.	.	TRBJ2-1	CASSPWLGYNEQFF	TGTGCCAGCAGCCCCTGGTTGGGTTACAATGAGCAGTTCTTC
TRBV6-5	.	.	TRBJ2-5	CASSMENQETQYF	TGTGCCAGCAGTATGGAGAACCAAGAGACCCAGTACTTC
TRBV7-2	TRBD2	.	TRBJ2-3	CASSPWVWGGSVRTDTQYF	TGTGCCAGCAGCCCCTGGGTATGGGGCGGGAGTGTTCGCACAGATACGCAGTATTTT
TRBV4-1	.	.	TRBJ2-3	CASSQGYRASTDTQYF	TGCGCCAGCAGCCAAGGGTACCGGGCTAGCACAGATACGCAGTATTTT
TRBV30	TRBD1	.	TRBJ1-6	CACQGQANSPLHF	TGTGCCTGCCAGGGACAGGCAAATTCACCCCTCCACTTT
TRBV18	.	.	TRBJ2-7	CASDNGTPLEQYF	TGTGCCAGCGATAACGGGACTCCTCTCGAGCAGTACTTC
TRBV14	.	once	TRBJ2-7	CASSHQGSGEQYF	TGTGCCAGCAGCCATCAGGGGTCTGGCGAGCAGTACTTC
TRBV18	.	.	TRBJ1-1	CASSPPSKAEAFF	TGTGCCAGCTCACCACCGAGTAAAGCTGAAGCTTTCTTT
TRBV6-5	.	once	TRBJ1-5	CASRLLYSNQPQHF	TGTGCCAGCAGGTTATTATATAGCAATCAGCCCCAGCATTTT
TRBV7-2	TRBD2	.	TRBJ2-3	CASSGGSDTQYF	TGTGCCAGCTCGGGGGGATCAGATACGCAGTATTTT
TRBV24-1	TRBD2	.	TRBJ2-7	CATSGIGLAGFYEQYF	TGTGCCACCAGTGGAATCGGACTAGCGGGTTTTTACGAGCAGTACTTC
TRBV5-6	.	.	TRBJ1-2	CASSLGYSNYGYTF	TGTGCCAGCAGCTTGGGATATTCAAACTATGGCTACACCTTC
TRBV9	TRBD2	.	TRBJ2-7	CASSPGTGGAYEQYF	TGTGCCAGCAGCCCGGGGACGGGAGGCGCCTACGAGCAGTACTTC
TRBV9	TRBD2	.	TRBJ2-3	CASSGRGGTDTQYF	TGTGCCAGCAGCGGCCGGGGGGGCACAGATACGCAGTATTTT